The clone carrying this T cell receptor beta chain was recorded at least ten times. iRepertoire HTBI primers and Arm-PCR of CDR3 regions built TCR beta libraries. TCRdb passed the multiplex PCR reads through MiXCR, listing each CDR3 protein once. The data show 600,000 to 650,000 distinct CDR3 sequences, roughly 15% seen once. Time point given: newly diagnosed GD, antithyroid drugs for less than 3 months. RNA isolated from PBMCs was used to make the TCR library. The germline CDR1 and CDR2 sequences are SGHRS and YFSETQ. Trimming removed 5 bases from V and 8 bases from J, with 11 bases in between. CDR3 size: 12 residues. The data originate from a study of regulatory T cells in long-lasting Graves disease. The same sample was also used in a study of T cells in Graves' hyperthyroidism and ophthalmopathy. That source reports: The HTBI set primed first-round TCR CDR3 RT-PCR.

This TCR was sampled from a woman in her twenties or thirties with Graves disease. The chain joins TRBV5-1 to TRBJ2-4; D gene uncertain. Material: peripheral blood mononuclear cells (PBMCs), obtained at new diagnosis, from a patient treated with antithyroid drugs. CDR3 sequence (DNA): TGCGCCAGCAGGTCCAGTAGGGACATTCAGTACTTC. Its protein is CASRSSRDIQYF.